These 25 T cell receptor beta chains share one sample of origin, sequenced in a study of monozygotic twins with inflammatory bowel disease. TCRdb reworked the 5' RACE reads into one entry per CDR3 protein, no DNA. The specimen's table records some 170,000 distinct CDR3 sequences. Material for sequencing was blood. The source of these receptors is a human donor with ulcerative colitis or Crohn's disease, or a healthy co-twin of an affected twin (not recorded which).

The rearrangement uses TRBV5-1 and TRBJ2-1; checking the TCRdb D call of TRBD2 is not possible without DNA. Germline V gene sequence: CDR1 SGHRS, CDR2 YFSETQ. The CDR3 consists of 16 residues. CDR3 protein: CASSLGGFLARTEQFF.

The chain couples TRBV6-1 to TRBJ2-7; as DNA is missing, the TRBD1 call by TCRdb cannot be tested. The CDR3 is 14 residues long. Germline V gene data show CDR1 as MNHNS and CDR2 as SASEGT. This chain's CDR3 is CASSVQTGAYEQYF.

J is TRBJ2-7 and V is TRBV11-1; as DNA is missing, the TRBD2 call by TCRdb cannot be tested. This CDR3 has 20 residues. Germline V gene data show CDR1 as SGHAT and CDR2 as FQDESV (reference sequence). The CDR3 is CASSLGKTSGGPPGSYEQYF.

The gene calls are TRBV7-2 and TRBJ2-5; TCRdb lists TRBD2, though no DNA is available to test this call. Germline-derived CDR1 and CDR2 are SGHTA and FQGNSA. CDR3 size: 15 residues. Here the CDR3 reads CASSLAQGGGETQYF. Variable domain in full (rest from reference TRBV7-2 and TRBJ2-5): GAGVSQSPSNKVTEKGKDVELRCDPISGHTALYWYRQSLGQGLEFLIYFQGNSAPDKSGLPSDRFSAERTGGSVSTLTIQRTQQEDSAVYLCASSLAQGGGETQYFGPGTRLLVL.

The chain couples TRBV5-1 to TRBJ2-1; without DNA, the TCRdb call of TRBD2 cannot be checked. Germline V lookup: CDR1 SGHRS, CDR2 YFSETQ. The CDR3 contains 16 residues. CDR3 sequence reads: CASSSPRTSGRAEQFF.

CDR3 residues: CASSHPASGNTIYF. The J gene is TRBJ1-3, the V gene TRBV3-1. The CDR3 extends over 14 amino acids. Germline loops: CDR1 LGHDT, CDR2 YNNKEL (reference sequence).

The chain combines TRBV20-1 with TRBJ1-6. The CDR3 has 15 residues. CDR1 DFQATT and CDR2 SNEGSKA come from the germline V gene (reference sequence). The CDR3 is CSARDTSTANSPLHF.

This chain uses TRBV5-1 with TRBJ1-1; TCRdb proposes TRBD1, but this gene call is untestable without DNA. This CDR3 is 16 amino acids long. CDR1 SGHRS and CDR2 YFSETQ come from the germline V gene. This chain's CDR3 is CASSPLGQGKDTEAFF.

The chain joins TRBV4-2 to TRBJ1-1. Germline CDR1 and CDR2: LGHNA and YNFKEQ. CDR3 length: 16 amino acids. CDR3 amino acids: CASSQVSGAMNTEAFF.

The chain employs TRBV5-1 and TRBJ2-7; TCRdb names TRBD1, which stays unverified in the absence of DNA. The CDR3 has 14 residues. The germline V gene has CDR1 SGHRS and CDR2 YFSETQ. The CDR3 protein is CASSLNRGRSEQYF.

CDR3 in amino acids: CAQPSSGGEGETQYF. V and J are TRBV9 and TRBJ2-5; the TCRdb D gene call, TRBD2, has no DNA to confirm it. This CDR3 contains 15 residues. CDR1 is SGDLS and CDR2 is YYNGEE in the germline V gene.

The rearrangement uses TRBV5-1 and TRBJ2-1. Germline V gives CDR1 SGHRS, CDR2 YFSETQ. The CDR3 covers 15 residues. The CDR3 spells CASSQVGGPYNEQFF. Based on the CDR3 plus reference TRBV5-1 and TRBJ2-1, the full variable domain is KAGVTQTPRYLIKTRGQQVTLSCSPISGHRSVSWYQQTPGQGLQFLFEYFSETQRNKGNFPGRFSGRQFSNSRSEMNVSTLELGDSALYLCASSQVGGPYNEQFFGPGTRLTVL.

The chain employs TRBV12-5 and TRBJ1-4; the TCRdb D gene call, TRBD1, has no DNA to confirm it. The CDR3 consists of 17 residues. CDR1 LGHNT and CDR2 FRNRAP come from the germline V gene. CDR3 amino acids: CASGLARDSATNEKLFF.

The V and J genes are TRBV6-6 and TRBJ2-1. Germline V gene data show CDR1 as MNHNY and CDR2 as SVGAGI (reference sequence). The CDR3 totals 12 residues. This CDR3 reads CASRDYYNEQFF.

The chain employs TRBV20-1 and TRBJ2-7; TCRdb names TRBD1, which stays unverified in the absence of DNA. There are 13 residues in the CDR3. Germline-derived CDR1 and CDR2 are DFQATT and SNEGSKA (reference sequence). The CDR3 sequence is CSARERNLGGFFF.

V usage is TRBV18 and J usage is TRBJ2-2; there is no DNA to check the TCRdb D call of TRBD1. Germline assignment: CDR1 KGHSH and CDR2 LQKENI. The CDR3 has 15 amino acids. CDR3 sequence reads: CASSPQQGDTGELFF.

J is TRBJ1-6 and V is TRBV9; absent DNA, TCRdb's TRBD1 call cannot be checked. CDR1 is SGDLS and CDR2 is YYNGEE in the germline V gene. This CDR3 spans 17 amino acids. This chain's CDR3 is CASSISRQGDLDSPLHF.

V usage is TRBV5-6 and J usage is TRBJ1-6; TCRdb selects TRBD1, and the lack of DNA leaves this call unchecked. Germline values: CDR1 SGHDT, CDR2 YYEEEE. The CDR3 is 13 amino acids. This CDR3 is CASTPGQGSPLHF. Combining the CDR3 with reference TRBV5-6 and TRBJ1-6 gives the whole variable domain DAGVTQSPTHLIKTRGQQVTLRCSPKSGHDTVSWYQQALGQGPQFIFQYYEEEERQRGNFPDRFSGHQFPNYSSELNVNALLLGDSALYLCASTPGQGSPLHFGNGTRLTVT.

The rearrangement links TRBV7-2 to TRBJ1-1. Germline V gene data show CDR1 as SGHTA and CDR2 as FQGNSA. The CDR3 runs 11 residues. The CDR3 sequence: CASSPGLGAFF.

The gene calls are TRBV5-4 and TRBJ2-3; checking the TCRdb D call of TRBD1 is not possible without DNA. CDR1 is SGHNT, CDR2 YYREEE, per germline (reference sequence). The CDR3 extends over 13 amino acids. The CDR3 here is CASSLRDGDTQYF.

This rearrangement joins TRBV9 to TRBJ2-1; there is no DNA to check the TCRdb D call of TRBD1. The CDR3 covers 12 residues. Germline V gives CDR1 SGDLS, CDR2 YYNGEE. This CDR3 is CASSVVGGQQFF.

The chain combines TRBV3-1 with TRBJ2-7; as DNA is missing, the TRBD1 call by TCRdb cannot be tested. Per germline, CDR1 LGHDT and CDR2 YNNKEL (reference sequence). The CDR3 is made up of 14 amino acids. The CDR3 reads CASSYQQGTYEQYF.

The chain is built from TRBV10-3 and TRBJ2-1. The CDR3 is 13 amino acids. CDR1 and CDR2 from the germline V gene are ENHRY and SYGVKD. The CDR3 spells CAISESRGNEQFF.

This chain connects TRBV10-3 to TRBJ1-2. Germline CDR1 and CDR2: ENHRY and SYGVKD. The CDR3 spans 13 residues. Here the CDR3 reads CAIRSDSNYGYTF.

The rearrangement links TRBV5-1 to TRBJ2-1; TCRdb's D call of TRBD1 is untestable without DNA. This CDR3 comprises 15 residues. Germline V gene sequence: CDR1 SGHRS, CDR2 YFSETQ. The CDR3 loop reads CAISWTGPSFNEQFF.